Sequencing of this T cell receptor beta chain was carried out in a study of blood T cell repertoires in COVID-19. Study details: Italy, Spain and the United States were the sources of the convalescent and acute COVID-19 samples. The analysed material was cDNA or gDNA that came from T cells, B-cell-depleted T cells, or PBMCs.

This clone was seen only a few times. The CDR3 is 15 residues long. CDR1 and CDR2 (germline): GTSNPN, SVGIG (reference sequence). The junction had 8 bases not matched to a gene; V was cut back by 3 bases and J by 4 bases. Source study methods: Nucleated cell number was recorded as an estimate derived from reference gene primer amplification. Libraries were prepared by immunoSEQ multiplex PCR; TCRdb keeps only in-frame clonotypes and omits some of them. The V and J calls and clone size are taken from that table; D and trimming were inferred from the DNA. The data contain under 20,000 clones, approximately 90% of them singletons.

Sequencing was performed on peripheral blood. This receptor was identified in a human donor in a cohort sampled during active COVID-19. The V call is TRBV30, the J call TRBJ1-5, with 8 bases identical to TRBD1. The CDR3 loop reads CAWSLGQGLNQPQHF. DNA of the CDR3: TGTGCCTGGAGCCTAGGACAGGGCCTTAATCAGCCCCAGCATTTT.